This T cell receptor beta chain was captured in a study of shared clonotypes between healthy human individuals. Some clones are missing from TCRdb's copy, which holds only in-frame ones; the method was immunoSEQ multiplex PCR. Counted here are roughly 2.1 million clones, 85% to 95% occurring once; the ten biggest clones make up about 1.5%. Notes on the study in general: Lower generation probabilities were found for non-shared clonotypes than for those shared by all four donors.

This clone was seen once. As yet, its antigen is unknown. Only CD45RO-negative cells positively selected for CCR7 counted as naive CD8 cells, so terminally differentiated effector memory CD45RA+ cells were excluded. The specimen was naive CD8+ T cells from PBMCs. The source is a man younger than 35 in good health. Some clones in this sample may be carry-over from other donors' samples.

CDR3 region: CASSREFWSADGDEQYF. The CDR3 coding sequence is TGTGCCAGCAGCCGTGAGTTTTGGTCAGCGGACGGGGACGAGCAGTACTTC. The chain links TRBV11-2 to TRBJ2-7; possibly TRBD2 for D (5 bases). The CDR3 runs 17 residues. Germline-derived CDR1 and CDR2 are SGHAT and FQNNGV. The V end was cut by 5 bases, the J end by 5 bases, with 25 bases between.